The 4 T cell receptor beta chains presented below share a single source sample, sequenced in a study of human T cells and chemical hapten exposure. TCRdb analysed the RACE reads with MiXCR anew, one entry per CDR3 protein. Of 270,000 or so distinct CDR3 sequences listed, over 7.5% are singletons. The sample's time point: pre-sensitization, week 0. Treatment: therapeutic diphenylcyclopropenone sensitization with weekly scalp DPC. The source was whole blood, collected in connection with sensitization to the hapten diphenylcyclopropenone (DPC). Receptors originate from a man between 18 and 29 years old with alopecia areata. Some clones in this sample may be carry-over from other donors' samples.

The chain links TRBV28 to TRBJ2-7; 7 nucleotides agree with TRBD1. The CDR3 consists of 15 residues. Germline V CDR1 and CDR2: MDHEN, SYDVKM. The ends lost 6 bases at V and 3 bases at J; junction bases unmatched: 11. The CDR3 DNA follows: TGTGCCAGCAGCCAGCCCCTGACAGGGTACTACGAGCAGTACTTC. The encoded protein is CASSQPLTGYYEQYF.

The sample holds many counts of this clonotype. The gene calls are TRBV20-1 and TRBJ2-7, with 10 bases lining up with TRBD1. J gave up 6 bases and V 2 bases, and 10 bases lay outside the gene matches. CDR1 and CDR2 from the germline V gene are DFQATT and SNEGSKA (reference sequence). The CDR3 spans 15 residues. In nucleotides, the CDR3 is TGCAGTGCTAGACGCCGGGACAGGGGCGAGGCCGAGCAGTACTTC. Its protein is CSARRRDRGEAEQYF.

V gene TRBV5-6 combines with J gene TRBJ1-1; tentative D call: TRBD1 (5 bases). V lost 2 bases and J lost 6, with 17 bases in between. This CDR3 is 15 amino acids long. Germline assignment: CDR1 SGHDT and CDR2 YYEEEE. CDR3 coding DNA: TGTGCCAGCAGCTTTAGGGGCCCGGGCATCGCTGAAGCTTTCTTT. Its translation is CASSFRGPGIAEAFF. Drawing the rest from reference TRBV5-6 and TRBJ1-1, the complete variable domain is DAGVTQSPTHLIKTRGQQVTLRCSPKSGHDTVSWYQQALGQGPQFIFQYYEEEERQRGNFPDRFSGHQFPNYSSELNVNALLLGDSALYLCASSFRGPGIAEAFFGQGTRLTVV.

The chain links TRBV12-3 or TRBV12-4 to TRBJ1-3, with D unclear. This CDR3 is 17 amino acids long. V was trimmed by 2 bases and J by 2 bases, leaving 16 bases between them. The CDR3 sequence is CASSLFEDWITGNTIYF. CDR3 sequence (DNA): TGTGCCAGCAGTTTATTTGAAGATTGGATCACTGGAAACACCATATATTTT.